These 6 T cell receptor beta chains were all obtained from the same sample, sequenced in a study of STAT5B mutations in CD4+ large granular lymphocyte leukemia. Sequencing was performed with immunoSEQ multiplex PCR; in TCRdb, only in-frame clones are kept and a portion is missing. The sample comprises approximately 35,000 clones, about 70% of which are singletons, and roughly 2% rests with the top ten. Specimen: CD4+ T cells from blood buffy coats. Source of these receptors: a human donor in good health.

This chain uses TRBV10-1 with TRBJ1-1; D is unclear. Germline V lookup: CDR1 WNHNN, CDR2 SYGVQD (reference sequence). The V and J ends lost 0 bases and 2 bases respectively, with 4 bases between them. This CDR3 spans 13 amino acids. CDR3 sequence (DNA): TGCGCCAGCAGTGAGTCGCCCAACACTGAAGCTTTCTTT. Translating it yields CASSESPNTEAFF.

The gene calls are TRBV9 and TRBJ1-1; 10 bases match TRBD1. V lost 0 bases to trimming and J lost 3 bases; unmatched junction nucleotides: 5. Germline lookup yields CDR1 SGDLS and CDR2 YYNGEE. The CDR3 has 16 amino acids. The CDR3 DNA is TGTGCCAGCAGCGTAGGACAGGGGGCTTATGACACTGAAGCTTTCTTT. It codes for CASSVGQGAYDTEAFF.

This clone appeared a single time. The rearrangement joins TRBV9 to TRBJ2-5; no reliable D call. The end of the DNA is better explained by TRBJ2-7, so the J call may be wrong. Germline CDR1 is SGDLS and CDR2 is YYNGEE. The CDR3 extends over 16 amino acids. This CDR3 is CASSDNMRSPLYEQYF. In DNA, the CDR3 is TGTGCCAGCAGCGATAACATGCGATCCCCCCTCTACGAGCAGTACTTC.

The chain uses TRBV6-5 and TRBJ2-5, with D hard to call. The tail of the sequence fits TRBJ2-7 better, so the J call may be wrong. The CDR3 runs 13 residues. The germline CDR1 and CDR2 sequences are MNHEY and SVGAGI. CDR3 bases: TGTGCCAGCTCCCGGGCAGGCGCCTACGAGCAGTACTTC. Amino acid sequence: CASSRAGAYEQYF.

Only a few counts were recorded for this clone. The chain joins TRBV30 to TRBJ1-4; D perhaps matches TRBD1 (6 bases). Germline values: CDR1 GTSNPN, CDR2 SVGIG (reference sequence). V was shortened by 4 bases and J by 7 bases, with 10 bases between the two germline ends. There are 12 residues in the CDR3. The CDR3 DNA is TGTGCCTGGAATCCCAGGGGTGAAAAACTGTTTTTT. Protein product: CAWNPRGEKLFF.

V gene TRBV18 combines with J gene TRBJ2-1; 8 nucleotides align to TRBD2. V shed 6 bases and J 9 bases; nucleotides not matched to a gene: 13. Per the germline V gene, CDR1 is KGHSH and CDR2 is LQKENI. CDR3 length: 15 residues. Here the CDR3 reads CASSPRGSGVGEQFF. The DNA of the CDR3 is TGTGCCAGCTCGCCCCGCGGTAGCGGGGTGGGTGAGCAGTTCTTC.